A single sample is the source of the 8 T cell receptor beta chains below, sequenced in a study of blood T cell repertoires in COVID-19. Repertoires were generated with immunoSEQ multiplex PCR, while TCRdb's copy carries only in-frame clones and drops some. Here the sample spans about 210,000 clones, 83% being singletons. The sample was peripheral blood. These TCRs come from a middle-aged woman with active or convalescent COVID-19.

The genes are TRBV19 and TRBJ2-2; TRBD1 might be the D (5 bases). V gave up 3 bases and J gave up 6 bases, with 17 bases separating them. The CDR3 covers 16 residues. CDR1 and CDR2 (germline): LNHDA, SQIVND (reference sequence). The CDR3 is CASSMAGQVRSGELFF. The DNA for the CDR3 is TGTGCCAGTAGTATGGCCGGACAAGTTCGTTCCGGGGAGCTGTTTTTT.

J is TRBJ2-1 and V is TRBV7-3, with 9 bases matching TRBD1. V lost 6 bases, J lost 9 bases, and 6 bases stayed unmatched. The CDR3 runs to 13 residues. Germline V lookup: CDR1 SGHTA, CDR2 FQGTGA. The CDR3 region has the DNA TGTGCCAGCAGTTTTACAGGGGGCGGTGAGCAGTTCTTC. Protein: CASSFTGGGEQFF. Combining the CDR3 with reference TRBV7-3 and TRBJ2-1 gives the whole variable domain GAGVSQTPSNKVTEKGKYVELRCDPISGHTALYWYRQSLGQGPEFLIYFQGTGAADDSGLPNDRFFAVRPEGSVSTLKIQRTERGDSAVYLCASSFTGGGEQFFGPGTRLTVL.

The V and J genes are TRBV19 and TRBJ2-7; tentative D call: TRBD1 (6 bases). Germline V gene data show CDR1 as LNHDA and CDR2 as SQIVND (reference sequence). Trimming cost V 1 base and J 0 bases, with 13 bases left between them. This CDR3 has 16 amino acids. The CDR3 DNA reads as TGTGCCAGTAGTATAGTCACAGGGTGGAGCTCCTACGAGCAGTACTTC. It is translated as CASSIVTGWSSYEQYF. Filled out from reference TRBV19 and TRBJ2-7, the complete variable domain reads DGGITQSPKYLFRKEGQNVTLSCEQNLNHDAMYWYRQDPGQGLRLIYYSQIVNDFQKGDIAEGYSVSREKKESFPLTVTSAQKNPTAFYLCASSIVTGWSSYEQYFGPGTRLTVT.

The chain couples TRBV30 to TRBJ2-7, with D unresolved. The V end was cut by 3 bases, the J end by 5 bases, with 11 bases between. Per germline, CDR1 GTSNPN and CDR2 SVGIG (reference sequence). This CDR3 has 12 amino acids. CDR3 protein: CAWRRYGDEQYF. CDR3 coding DNA: TGTGCCTGGAGGCGATACGGAGACGAGCAGTACTTC.

V is TRBV2 and J is TRBJ2-1; 7 bases are a match to TRBD2. The germline V gene encodes CDR1 SNHLY and CDR2 FYNNEI. This CDR3 has 16 amino acids. J was trimmed by 5 bases and V by 9 bases; bases with no gene match: 16. In DNA, the CDR3 is TGTGCCAGTACAAGAGGCGGGGGTCCCCCGGACAATGAGCAGTTCTTC. The encoded protein is CASTRGGGPPDNEQFF.

This clone was counted once. The chain is built from TRBV5-4 and TRBJ2-7; TRBD1 agrees at 11 bases. Trimming removed 3 bases from V and 3 bases from J; junction bases left unmatched: 8. Looked up from germline, CDR1 is SGHNT and CDR2 is YYREEE (reference sequence). This CDR3 region has 16 residues. Written as DNA, the CDR3 is TGTGCCAGCAGCTCGGGTGGACAGGGGGCGGTCTACGAGCAGTACTTC. Amino acid sequence: CASSSGGQGAVYEQYF.

This clone was counted a single time. The V call is TRBV7-9, the J call TRBJ2-1; 8 positions match TRBD2. V lost 2 bases and J lost 8; bases outside the gene matches: 8. Germline CDR1 reads SEHNR; CDR2 reads FQNEAQ (reference sequence). The CDR3 loop spans 15 amino acids. This chain's CDR3 is CASSLRSGGGDEQFF. The CDR3 DNA is TGTGCCAGCAGCTTAAGAAGCGGGGGTGGGGATGAGCAGTTCTTC.

V and J are TRBV10-3 and TRBJ1-1; D gene ambiguous. V was shortened by 3 bases and J by 2 bases, with 10 bases between the two germline ends. Germline-derived CDR1 and CDR2 are ENHRY and SYGVKD. This CDR3 region has 14 residues. In DNA form, the CDR3 reads TGTGCCATCAGTGATCGGCGGGGAAACACTGAAGCTTTCTTT. It is translated as CAISDRRGNTEAFF.